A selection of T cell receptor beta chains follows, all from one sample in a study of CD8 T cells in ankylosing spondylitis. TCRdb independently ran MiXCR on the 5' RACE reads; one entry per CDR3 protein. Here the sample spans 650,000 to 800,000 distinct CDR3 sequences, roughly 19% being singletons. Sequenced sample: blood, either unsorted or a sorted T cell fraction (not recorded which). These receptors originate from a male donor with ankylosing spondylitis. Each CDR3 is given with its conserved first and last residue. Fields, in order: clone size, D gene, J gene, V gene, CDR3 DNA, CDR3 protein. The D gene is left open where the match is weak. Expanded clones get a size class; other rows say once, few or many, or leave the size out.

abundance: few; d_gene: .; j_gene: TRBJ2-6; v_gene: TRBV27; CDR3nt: TGTGCCAGCAGTTTATCGGCCGCCGCTGGGGCCAACGTCCTGACTTTC; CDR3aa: CASSLSAAAGANVLTF
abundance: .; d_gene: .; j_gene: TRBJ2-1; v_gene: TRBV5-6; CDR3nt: TGTGCCAGCAGCTTGTACGGACACGGCAATGAGCAGTTCTTC; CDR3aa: CASSLYGHGNEQFF
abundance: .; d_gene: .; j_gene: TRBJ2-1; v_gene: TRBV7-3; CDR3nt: TGTGCCAGCAGCTTACTGGGAACAGGGGAGCAGTTCTTC; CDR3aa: CASSLLGTGEQFF
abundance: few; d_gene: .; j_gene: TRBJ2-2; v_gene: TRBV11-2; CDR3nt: TGTGCCAGCAGCGAATCACTTGCGTCGGGCACCGGGGAGCTGTTTTTT; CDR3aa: CASSESLASGTGELFF
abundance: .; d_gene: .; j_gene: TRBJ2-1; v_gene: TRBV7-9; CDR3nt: TGTGCCAGCAGGGTACCTGACTCCTACAATGAGCAGTTCTTC; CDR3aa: CASRVPDSYNEQFF
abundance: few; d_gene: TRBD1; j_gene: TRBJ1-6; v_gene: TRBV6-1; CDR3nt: TGTGCCAGCAGTACGGGACAGTCCATTTCACCCCTCCACTTT; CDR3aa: CASSTGQSISPLHF
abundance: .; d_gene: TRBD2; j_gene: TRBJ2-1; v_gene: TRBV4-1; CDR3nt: TGCGCCAGCAGCCAGCTAGCGGGAGTGGCCTACAATGAGCAGTTCTTC; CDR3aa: CASSQLAGVAYNEQFF
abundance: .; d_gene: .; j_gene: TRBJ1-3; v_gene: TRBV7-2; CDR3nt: TGTGCCAGCAGCGAGACCCGGGGGACTGGAAACACCATATATTTT; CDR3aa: CASSETRGTGNTIYF
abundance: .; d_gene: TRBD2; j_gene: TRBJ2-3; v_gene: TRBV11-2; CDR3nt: TGTGCCAGCAGCAATCCCTCCCCGCTAGCGGGCAGCACAGATACGCAGTATTTT; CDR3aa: CASSNPSPLAGSTDTQYF
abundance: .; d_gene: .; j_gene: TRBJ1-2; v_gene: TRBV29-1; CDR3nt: TGCAGCGTCCACATGACAGCTACCTCTAACTATGGCTACACCTTC; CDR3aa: CSVHMTATSNYGYTF
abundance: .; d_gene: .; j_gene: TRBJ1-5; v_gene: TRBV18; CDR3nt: TGTGCCAGCTCAAGAGGGAATAGCAATCAGCCCCAGCATTTT; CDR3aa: CASSRGNSNQPQHF
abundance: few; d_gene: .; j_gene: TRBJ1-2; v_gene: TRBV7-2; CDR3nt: TGTGCCAGCAGCTTCCCCCGACAGATGGCTAACTATGGCTACACCTTC; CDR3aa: CASSFPRQMANYGYTF
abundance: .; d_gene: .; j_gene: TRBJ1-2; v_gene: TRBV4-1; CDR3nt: TGCGCCAGCAGCCAGTCCGAGACCGAGAACTATGGCTACACCTTC; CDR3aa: CASSQSETENYGYTF
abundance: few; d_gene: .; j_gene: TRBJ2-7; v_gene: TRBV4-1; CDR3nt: TGCGCCAGCAGCCAAACAGGGGCGGGGAAAGCCTACGAGCAGTACTTC; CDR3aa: CASSQTGAGKAYEQYF
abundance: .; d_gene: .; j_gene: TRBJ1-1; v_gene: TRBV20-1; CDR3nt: TGCAGTGCTAGGACTCTCGGGCCTTCGAACACTGAAGCTTTCTTT; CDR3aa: CSARTLGPSNTEAFF
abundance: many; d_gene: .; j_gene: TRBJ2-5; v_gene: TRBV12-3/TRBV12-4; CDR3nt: TGTGCCAGCAGTCGCAGGGTCCGAGAGACCCAGTACTTC; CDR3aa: CASSRRVRETQYF
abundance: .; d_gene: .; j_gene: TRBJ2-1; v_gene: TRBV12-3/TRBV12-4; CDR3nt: TGTGCCAGCAGTTCTGAATCTTTACCATTCAATGAGCAGTTCTTC; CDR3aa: CASSSESLPFNEQFF
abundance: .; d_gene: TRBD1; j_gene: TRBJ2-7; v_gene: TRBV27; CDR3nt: TGTGCCAGCAGAAGGGACAGGGGGGAACCCTACGAGCAGTACTTC; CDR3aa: CASRRDRGEPYEQYF
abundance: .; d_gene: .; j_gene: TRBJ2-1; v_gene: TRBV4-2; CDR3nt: TGTGCCAGCAGCCAAGGGGTAGCGCCCAATGAGCAGTTCTTC; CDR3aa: CASSQGVAPNEQFF
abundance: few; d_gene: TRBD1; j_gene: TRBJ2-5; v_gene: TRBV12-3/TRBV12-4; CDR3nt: TGTGCCAGCAGTTTGACAGGGGCAGAGACCCAGTACTTC; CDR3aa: CASSLTGAETQYF
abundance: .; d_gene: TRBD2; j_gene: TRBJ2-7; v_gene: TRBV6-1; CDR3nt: TGTGCCAGCGGGGATAGCGGGACCGCCTACGAGCAGTACTTC; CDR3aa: CASGDSGTAYEQYF
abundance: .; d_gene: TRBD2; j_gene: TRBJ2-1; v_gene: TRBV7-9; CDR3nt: TGTGCCAGCAGCTCAGGAGAGCGGGGAGGCTCCTACAATGAGCAGTTCTTC; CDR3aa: CASSSGERGGSYNEQFF
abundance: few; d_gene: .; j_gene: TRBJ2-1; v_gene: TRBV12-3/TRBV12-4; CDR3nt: TGTGCCAGCAGACAGGGGGGGATTTTCAATGAGCAGTTCTTC; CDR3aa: CASRQGGIFNEQFF
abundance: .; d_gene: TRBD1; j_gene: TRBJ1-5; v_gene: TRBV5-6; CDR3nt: TGTGCCAGCAGCTTGGGACAGGGTATGAATGGGCAGCCCCAGCATTTT; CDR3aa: CASSLGQGMNGQPQHF
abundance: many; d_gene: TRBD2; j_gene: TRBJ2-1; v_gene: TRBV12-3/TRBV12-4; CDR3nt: TGTGCCAGCAGCCCTACTAGCGGGAGGGCCGTGGAGCAGTTCTTC; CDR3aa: CASSPTSGRAVEQFF
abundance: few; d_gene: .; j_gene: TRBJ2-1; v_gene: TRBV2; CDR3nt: TGTGCCAGCAGTGAACTCGGACTGGTCTTAAGATTCTTC; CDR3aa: CASSELGLVLRFF
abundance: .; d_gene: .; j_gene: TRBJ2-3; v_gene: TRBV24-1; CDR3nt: TGTGCCACCAGTGATTCTAGGGATACGCAGTATTTT; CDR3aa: CATSDSRDTQYF
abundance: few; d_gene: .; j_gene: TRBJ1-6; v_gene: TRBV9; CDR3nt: TGTGCCAGCAGCCAGGGTGCTGGTGATAATTCACCCCTCCACTTT; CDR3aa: CASSQGAGDNSPLHF
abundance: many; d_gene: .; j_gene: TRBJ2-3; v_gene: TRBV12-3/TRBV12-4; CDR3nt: TGTGCCAGCAGTTTCGGGGGGACATCAGATACGCAGTATTTT; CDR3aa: CASSFGGTSDTQYF
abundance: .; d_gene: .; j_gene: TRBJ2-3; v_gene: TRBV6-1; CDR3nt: TGTGCCAGCAGTCTGTACCGGGGCTTCACAGATACGCAGTATTTT; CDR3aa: CASSLYRGFTDTQYF